This T cell receptor (beta chain) was documented in a study of shared clonotypes between healthy human individuals. Regarding the study as a whole: Measured sharing among donors was expected to vary with sequencing depth. Having only a few donors restricted how much genetic and exposure-history diversity was captured.

Donors were healthy HIV-negative adults without recently reported acute infections or vaccinations. CD4+ cells yielded CD45RA+ naive and CD45RA-negative memory subsets. This clone occurred once. The antigen remains unidentified. This specimen includes other DNA sequences encoding the same CDR3. Trimming took 5 bases from V and 3 from J, leaving 11 bases between them. There are 13 residues in the CDR3. Germline assignment: CDR1 MNHEY and CDR2 SMNVEV (reference sequence). This table comes from immunoSEQ multiplex PCR, and its TCRdb copy is limited to in-frame clones, with some not included. The data show approximately 720,000 clones, with around 72% seen just once and under 2% held by the top ten.

The chain has TRBV27 and TRBJ2-7; D not certain. Sequencing was carried out using memory CD4+ T cells sorted from blood. The sample's subset: CD45RA-negative fraction. The source of this sequence is a woman in her thirties in good health. This chain's CDR3 is CASSPGRNYEQYF. DNA of the CDR3: TGTGCCAGCAGTCCGGGTCGGAACTACGAGCAGTACTTC.